This TCR beta chain was sequenced for a study of cytomegalovirus exposure and HLA in healthy donors. Overall study findings and caveats: Confirmation in vitro established that a few CMV-associated chains were specific for CMV antigens. The sole available immune exposure information was CMV serostatus.

The CDR3 runs to 18 residues. The trim removed 3 bases at V and 1 base at J, leaving 7 bases unmatched. Germline CDR1 reads KGHSH; CDR2 reads LQKENI. With respect to this clone: Its specificity is not known.

In the PCR, 60 Vbeta and 13 Jbeta primers were used. TCRdb's table, derived via immunoSEQ multiplex PCR, lists solely in-frame clones and lacks some. The data show approximately 200,000 clones, with approximately 80% seen just once and around 0.1% held by the top ten. Donors likely had unrecorded immune exposures despite being nominally healthy when sampled. Sequencing input: PBMCs. The receptor's source is a boy under 10 years old in good health and CMV-seronegative. The chain combines TRBV18 with TRBJ2-6; 9 bases agree with TRBD2. CDR3 region: CASSPDGSGGSGANVLTF. The CDR3 DNA is TGTGCCAGCTCACCGGACGGGAGCGGGGGGTCTGGGGCCAACGTCCTGACTTTC.